The rows below give T cell receptor beta chains drawn from one sample of a study of PD-1 blockade in mismatch repair-deficient tumors. Data came from immunoSEQ multiplex PCR; TCRdb stores just in-frame clones and leaves some out. In the table there are under 40,000 clones, over 80% of which are singletons. Sample: PBMCs, taken roughly 40 weeks after starting pembrolizumab. Source of these receptors: an adult with mismatch repair-deficient cancer. Both conserved end residues are part of each CDR3. A D gene is named only where the DNA matches it firmly. Clone size is not always given. Where it is, it says once, few, many or a class for expanded clones.

TRBJ2-7	TRBV28	-	-	TGTGCCAGCAGTCCCCGGAGGGCCTACGAGCAGTACTTC	CASSPRRAYEQYF
TRBJ2-5	TRBV5-1	TRBD2	-	TGCGCCAGCAGCTTGGGACTGGCGGGGGGGTACCAAGAGACCCAGTACTTC	CASSLGLAGGYQETQYF
TRBJ2-7	TRBV7-8	TRBD1	few	TGTGCCAGCAGCGAGGGACAGAGCTACGAGCAGTACTTC	CASSEGQSYEQYF
TRBJ2-7	TRBV30	-	-	TGTGCCTGGAGTGTACGGGGGACTTATACCTACGAGCAGTACTTC	CAWSVRGTYTYEQYF
TRBJ2-6	TRBV28	-	-	TGTGCCAGCACTAGCGCCTTCGGGGCCAACGTCCTGACTTTC	CASTSAFGANVLTF
TRBJ1-5	TRBV4-1	-	-	TGCGCCAGCAGCCAAGATCAGTCGGGATCCCATACCAATCAGCCCCAGCATTTT	CASSQDQSGSHTNQPQHF
TRBJ2-5	TRBV28	-	-	TGTGCCAGCCGCCACGGCGGCGAGACCCAGTACTTC	CASRHGGETQYF
TRBJ2-1	TRBV18	TRBD2	-	TGTGCCAGCTCACCCTCGACTAGCGAGCAGTTCTTC	CASSPSTSEQFF
TRBJ2-7	TRBV6-6	-	once	TGTGCCAGCAGTTCGTTTTCTTTTTCCTACGAGCAGTACTTC	CASSSFSFSYEQYF
TRBJ2-3	TRBV5-1	TRBD2	-	TGCGCCAGCAGCTTCGGACTAGCGGGAGGGCCTAACACAGATACGCAGTATTTT	CASSFGLAGGPNTDTQYF
TRBJ2-5	TRBV5-1	-	-	TGCGCCAGCAGCCAGGGGAACACCCAAGAGACCCAGTACTTC	CASSQGNTQETQYF
TRBJ2-3	TRBV28	-	-	TGTGCCAGCAGGAGGGGGTTCGGGTGGGATACGCAGTATTTT	CASRRGFGWDTQYF
TRBJ2-1	TRBV6-5	-	-	TGTGCCAGCAGTTACTCTGGCGGGACTGAGCAGTTCTTC	CASSYSGGTEQFF
TRBJ2-3	TRBV10-1	TRBD2	-	TGCGCCAGCAGGACGGGACTAGCGGGAGGCGGAGATACGCAGTATTTT	CASRTGLAGGGDTQYF
TRBJ1-2	TRBV5-1	-	-	TGCGCCAGCAGCTGGACGTGGACAGCCAGTTATGGCTACACCTTC	CASSWTWTASYGYTF
TRBJ1-1	TRBV27	-	-	TGTGCCAGCAGTTTGGGCCGAAACACTGAAGCTTTCTTT	CASSLGRNTEAFF
TRBJ1-1	TRBV4-1	TRBD1	-	TGCGCCAGCAGTCTTAGGACAGGGTCGAGGACTGAAGCTTTCTTT	CASSLRTGSRTEAFF
TRBJ2-1	TRBV19	-	-	TGTGCCAGTAGTATAGTTGGCTCATACAATGAGCAGTTCTTC	CASSIVGSYNEQFF
TRBJ1-2	TRBV9	-	-	TGTGCCAGCAGCGGGCCGGGGACACTCTATGGCTACACCTTC	CASSGPGTLYGYTF
TRBJ1-5	TRBV28	TRBD1	-	TGTGCCAGCAGTTTATTCGGACAGGGGGCATGGGGAGGCAATCAGCCCCAGCATTTT	CASSLFGQGAWGGNQPQHF
TRBJ1-5	TRBV19	TRBD1	-	TGTGCCAGTAGAGGACTGGGACAGGGGGACAATCAGCCCCAGCATTTT	CASRGLGQGDNQPQHF
TRBJ1-5	TRBV2	-	-	TGTGCCAGCAGTGAAAACGGGAGGGGCAATCAGCCCCAGCATTTT	CASSENGRGNQPQHF
TRBJ1-3	TRBV11-2	-	-	TGTGCCAGCAGCTTAGATCTTAATTTTGGAAACACCATATATTTT	CASSLDLNFGNTIYF
TRBJ2-7	TRBV19	TRBD2	-	TGTGCCAGTAGTCGACTAGCGGGAGGCGGAGAGCAGTACTTC	CASSRLAGGGEQYF
TRBJ1-2	TRBV29-1	TRBD1	-	TGCAGCGTTGAGCGGGACAGGGGGACGTATGGCTACACCTTC	CSVERDRGTYGYTF
TRBJ2-3	TRBV21-1	-	once	TGTGCCAGCAGCAAAGAGGGGCCAGGCACAGATACGCAGTATTTT	CASSKEGPGTDTQYF
TRBJ2-3	TRBV6-5	-	-	TGTGCCAGCAGTCGTAAACCGGGAGATACGCAGTATTTT	CASSRKPGDTQYF
TRBJ1-5	TRBV2	TRBD1	-	TGTGCCAGCAGCCCTGGACAGGCGGGAGGGCCCCAGCATTTT	CASSPGQAGGPQHF
TRBJ1-5	TRBV11-2	-	-	TGTGCCAGCAGCAACCGGGACACCGAATATAGCAATCAGCCCCAGCATTTT	CASSNRDTEYSNQPQHF
TRBJ2-1	TRBV18	TRBD2	-	TGTGCCAGCTCACCACTAGGGACTAGCGGAATCTACAATGAGCAGTTCTTC	CASSPLGTSGIYNEQFF
TRBJ2-3	TRBV15	-	once	TGTGCCACCAGCAGAGATGCTAGCACTACGCAGTATTTT	CATSRDASTTQYF
TRBJ1-2	TRBV6-4	-	-	TGTGCCAGCACCCCCGACAGGTTTTCGTATGGCTACACCTTC	CASTPDRFSYGYTF
TRBJ1-1	TRBV7-2	-	few	TGTGCCAGCAGCTTAGAACAGGCGTTAGGAGCTTTCTTT	CASSLEQALGAFF
TRBJ1-4	TRBV28	TRBD1	-	TGTGCCAGCAGCCAACACGGGACAGGGAATGAAAAACTGTTTTTT	CASSQHGTGNEKLFF
TRBJ2-3	TRBV6-1	-	-	TGTGCCAGCAGTACAGGGAGCACAGATACGCAGTATTTT	CASSTGSTDTQYF
TRBJ2-1	TRBV4-1	TRBD2	-	TGCGCCAGCAGCCAATACGAGCGGGAGGCCTACAATGAGCAGTTCTTC	CASSQYEREAYNEQFF